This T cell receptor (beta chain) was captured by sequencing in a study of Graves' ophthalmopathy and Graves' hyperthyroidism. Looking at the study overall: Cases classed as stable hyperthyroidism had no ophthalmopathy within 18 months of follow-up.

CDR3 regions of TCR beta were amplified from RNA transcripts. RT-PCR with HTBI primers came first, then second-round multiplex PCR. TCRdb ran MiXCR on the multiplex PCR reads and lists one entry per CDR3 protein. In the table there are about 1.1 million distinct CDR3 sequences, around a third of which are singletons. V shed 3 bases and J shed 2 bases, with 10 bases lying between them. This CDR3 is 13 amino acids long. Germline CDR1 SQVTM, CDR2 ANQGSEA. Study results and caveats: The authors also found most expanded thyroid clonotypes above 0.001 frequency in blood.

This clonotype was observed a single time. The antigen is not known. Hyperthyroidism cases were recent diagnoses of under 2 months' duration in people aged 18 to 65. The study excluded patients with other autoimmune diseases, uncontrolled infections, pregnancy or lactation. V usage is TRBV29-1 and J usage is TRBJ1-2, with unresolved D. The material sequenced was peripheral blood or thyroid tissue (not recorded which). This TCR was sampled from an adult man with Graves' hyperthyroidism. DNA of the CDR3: TGCAGCGTTGATGGCAGGCGAAACTATGGCTACACCTTC. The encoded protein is CSVDGRRNYGYTF.